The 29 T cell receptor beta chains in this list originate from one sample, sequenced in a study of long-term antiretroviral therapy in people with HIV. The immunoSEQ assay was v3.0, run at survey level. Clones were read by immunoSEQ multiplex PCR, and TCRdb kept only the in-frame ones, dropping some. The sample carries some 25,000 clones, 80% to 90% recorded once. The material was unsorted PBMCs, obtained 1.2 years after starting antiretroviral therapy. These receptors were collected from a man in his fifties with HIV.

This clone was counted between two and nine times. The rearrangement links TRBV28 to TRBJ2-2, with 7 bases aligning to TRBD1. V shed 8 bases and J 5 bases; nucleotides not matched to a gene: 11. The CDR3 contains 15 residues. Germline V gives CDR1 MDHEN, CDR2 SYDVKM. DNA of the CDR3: TGTGCCAGCTGCTCCCCGGACAGGTGGACCGGGGAGCTGTTTTTT. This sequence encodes CASCSPDRWTGELFF.

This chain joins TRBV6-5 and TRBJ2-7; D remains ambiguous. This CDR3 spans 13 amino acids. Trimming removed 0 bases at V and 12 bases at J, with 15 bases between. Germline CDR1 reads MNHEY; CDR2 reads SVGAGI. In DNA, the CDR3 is TGTGCCAGCAGTTACTCGAAGGGCAGGCTGGTGTACTTC. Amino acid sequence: CASSYSKGRLVYF.

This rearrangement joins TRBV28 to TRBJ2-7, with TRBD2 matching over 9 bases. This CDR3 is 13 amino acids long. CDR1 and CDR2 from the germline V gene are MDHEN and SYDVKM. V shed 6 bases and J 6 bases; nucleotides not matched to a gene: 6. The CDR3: CASRVAGEGEQYF. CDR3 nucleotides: TGTGCCAGCAGGGTAGCGGGGGAGGGCGAGCAGTACTTC.

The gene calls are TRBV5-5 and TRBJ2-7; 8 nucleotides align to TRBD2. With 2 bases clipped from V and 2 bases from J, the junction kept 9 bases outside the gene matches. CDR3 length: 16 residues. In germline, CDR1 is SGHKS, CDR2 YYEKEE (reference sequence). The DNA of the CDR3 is TGTGCCAGCAGCTTATACGGGGATAGCGGGGCCTACGAGCAGTACTTC. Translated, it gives CASSLYGDSGAYEQYF.

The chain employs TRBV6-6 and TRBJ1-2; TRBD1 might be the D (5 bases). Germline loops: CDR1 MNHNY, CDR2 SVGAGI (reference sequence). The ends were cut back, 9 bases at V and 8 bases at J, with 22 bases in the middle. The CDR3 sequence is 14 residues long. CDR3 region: CASSQGDRLRGYTF. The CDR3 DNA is TGTGCCAGTTCTCAGGGCGATAGATTGCGAGGCTACACCTTC.

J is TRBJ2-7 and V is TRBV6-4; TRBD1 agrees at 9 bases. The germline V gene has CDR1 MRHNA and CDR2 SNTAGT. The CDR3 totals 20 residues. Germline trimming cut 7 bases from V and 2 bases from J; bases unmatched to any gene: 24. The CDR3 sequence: CASTDSKGTGPQFSPYEQYF. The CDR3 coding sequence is TGTGCCAGCACCGACTCGAAGGGGACAGGGCCCCAGTTCTCCCCCTACGAGCAGTACTTC.

CDR3 DNA sequence: TGTGCCAGCCTCGGCCTACAGTCGCCTAGGAACACTGAAGCTTTCTTT. Amino acids: CASLGLQSPRNTEAFF. The chain is built from TRBV6-6 and TRBJ1-1; no clear D. This CDR3 is built from 16 residues. Germline assignment: CDR1 MNHNY and CDR2 SVGAGI (reference sequence). Trimming shortened V by 8 bases and J by 1 base, and 20 bases separated the two germline ends.

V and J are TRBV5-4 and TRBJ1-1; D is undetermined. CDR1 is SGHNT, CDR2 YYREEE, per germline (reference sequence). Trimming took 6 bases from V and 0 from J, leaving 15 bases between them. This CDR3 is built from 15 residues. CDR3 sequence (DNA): TGTGCCAGCACCAACGTAAATATGCTGAACACTGAAGCTTTCTTT. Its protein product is CASTNVNMLNTEAFF.

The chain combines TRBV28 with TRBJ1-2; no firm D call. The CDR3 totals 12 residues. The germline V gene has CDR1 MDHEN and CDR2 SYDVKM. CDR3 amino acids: CAAALHGEGYTF. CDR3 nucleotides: TGTGCAGCGGCCCTACACGGCGAGGGCTACACCTTC.

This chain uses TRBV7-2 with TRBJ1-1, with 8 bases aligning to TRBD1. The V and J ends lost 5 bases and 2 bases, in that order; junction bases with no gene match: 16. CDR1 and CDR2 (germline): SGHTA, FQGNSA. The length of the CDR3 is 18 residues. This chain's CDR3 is CASSPRRVGQGRNTEAFF. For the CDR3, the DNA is TGTGCCAGCAGCCCTAGGAGGGTAGGACAGGGACGTAACACTGAAGCTTTCTTT.

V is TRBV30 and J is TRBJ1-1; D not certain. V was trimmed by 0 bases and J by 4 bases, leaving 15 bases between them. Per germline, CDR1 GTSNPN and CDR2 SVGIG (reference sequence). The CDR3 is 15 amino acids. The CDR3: CAWSVNPHLGTEAFF. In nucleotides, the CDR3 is TGTGCCTGGAGTGTGAACCCCCACCTGGGCACTGAAGCTTTCTTT.

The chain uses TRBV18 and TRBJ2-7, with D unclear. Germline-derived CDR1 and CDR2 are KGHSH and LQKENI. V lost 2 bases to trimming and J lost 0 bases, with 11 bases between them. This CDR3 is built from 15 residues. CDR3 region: CASSPSIADSYEQYF. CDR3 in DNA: TGTGCCAGCTCACCAAGTATTGCAGACTCCTACGAGCAGTACTTC.

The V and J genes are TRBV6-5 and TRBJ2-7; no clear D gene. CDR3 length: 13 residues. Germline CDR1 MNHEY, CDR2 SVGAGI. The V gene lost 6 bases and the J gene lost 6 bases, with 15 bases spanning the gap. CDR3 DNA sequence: TGTGCCAGCAGCCCCGGTACCTGGGCCGAGCAGTACTTC. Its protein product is CASSPGTWAEQYF.

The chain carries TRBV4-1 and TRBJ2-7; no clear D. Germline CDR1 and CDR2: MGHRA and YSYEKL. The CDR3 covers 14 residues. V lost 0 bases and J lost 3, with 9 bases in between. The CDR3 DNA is TGCGCCAGCAGCCAAGACAGGACGGGCTACGAGCAGTACTTC. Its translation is CASSQDRTGYEQYF.

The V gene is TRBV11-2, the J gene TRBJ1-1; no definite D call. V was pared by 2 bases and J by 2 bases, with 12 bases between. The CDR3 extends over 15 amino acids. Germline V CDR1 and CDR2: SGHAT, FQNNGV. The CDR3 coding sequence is TGTGCCAGCAGCTTATCAGTGAGTCGAAACACTGAAGCTTTCTTT. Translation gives CASSLSVSRNTEAFF.

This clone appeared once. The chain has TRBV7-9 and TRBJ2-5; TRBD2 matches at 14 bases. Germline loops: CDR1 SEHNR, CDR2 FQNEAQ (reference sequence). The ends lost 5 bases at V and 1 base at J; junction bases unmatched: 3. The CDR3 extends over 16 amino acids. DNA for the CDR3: TGTGCCAGCAGCCCCGGGACTAGCGGGGGCCAAGAGACCCAGTACTTC. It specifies CASSPGTSGGQETQYF.

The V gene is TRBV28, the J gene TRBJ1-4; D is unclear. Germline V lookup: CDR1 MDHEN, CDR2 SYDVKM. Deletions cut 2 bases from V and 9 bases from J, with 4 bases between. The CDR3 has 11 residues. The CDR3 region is CASSLRQKLFF. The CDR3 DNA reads TGTGCCAGCAGTTTACGTCAAAAACTGTTTTTT.

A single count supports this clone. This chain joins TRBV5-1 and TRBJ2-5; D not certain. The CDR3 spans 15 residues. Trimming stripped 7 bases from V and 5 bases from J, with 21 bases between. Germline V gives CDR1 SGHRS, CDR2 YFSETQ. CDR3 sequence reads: CASAQAQAQGETQYF. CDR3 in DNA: TGCGCCAGCGCCCAAGCCCAGGCACAAGGGGAGACCCAGTACTTC.

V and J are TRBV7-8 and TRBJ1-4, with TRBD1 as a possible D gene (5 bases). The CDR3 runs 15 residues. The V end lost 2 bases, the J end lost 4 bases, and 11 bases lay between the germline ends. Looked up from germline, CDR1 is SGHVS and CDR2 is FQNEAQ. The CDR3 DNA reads TGTGCCAGCAGCTTATCCGGGACCGGTAATGAAAAACTGTTTTTT. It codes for CASSLSGTGNEKLFF. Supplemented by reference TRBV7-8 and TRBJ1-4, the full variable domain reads GAGVSQSPRYKVAKRGQDVALRCDPISGHVSLFWYQQALGQGPEFLTYFQNEAQLDKSGLPSDRFFAERPEGSVSTLKIQRTQQEDSAVYLCASSLSGTGNEKLFFGSGTQLSVL.

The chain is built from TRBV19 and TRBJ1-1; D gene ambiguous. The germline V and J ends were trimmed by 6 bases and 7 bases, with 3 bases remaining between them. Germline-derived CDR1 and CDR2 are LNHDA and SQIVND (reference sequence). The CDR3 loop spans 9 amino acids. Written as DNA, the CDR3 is TGTGCCAGTAGATGTGAAGCTTTCTTT. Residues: CASRCEAFF.

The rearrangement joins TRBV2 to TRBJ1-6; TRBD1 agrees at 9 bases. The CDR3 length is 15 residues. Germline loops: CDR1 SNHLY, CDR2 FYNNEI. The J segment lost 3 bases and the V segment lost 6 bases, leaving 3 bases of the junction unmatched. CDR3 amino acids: CASRGGQGYNSPLHF. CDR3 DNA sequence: TGTGCCAGCAGGGGGGGACAGGGCTATAATTCACCCCTCCACTTT.

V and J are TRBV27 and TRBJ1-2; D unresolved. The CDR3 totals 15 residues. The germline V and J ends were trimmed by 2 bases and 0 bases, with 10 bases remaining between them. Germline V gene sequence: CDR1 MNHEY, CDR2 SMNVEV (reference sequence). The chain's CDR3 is CASSLNPTANYGYTF. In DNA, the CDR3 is TGTGCCAGCAGTTTAAACCCCACAGCTAACTATGGCTACACCTTC.

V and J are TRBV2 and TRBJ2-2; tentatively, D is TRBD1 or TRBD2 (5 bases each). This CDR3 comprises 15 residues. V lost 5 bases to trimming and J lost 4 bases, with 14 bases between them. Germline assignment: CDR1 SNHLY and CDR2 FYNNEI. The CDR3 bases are TGTGCCAGCAGTATTGACTGGGACGGCACCGGGGAGCTGTTTTTT. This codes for CASSIDWDGTGELFF.

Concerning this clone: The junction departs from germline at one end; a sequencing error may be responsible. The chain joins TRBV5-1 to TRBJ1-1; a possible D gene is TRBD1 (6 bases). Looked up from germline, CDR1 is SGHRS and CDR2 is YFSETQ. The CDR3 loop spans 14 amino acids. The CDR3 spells CASSLGFRDNGFRF. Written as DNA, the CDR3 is TGCGCCAGCAGCTTGGGATTCCGGGACAACGGTTTTCGCTTT.

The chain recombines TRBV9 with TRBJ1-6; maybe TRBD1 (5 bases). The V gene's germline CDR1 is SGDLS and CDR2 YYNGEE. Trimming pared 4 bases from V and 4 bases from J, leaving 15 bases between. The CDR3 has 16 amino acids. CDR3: CASSRGGWRYNSPLHF. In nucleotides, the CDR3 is TGTGCCAGCAGCCGGGGGGGGTGGCGGTATAATTCACCCCTCCACTTT. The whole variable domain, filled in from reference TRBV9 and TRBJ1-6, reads DSGVTQTPKHLITATGQRVTLRCSPRSGDLSVYWYQQSLDQGLQFLIQYYNGEERAKGNILERFSAQQFPDLHSELNLSSLELGDSALYFCASSRGGWRYNSPLHFGNGTRLTVT.

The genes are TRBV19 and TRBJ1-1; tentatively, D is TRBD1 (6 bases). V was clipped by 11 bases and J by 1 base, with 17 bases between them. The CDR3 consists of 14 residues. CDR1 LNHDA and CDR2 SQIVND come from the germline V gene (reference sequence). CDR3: CACKGVSRNTEAFF. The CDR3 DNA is TGTGCCTGCAAGGGGGTGAGCAGGAACACTGAAGCTTTCTTT.

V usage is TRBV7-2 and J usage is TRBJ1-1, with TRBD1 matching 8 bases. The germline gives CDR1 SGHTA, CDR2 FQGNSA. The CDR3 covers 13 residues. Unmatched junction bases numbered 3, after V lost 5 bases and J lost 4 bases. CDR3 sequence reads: CASSPTGATEAFF. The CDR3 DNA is TGTGCCAGCAGCCCGACAGGGGCCACTGAAGCTTTCTTT.

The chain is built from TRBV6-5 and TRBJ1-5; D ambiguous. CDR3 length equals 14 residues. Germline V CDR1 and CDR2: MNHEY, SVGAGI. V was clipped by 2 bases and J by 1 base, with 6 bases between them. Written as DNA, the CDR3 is TGTGCCAGCAGTTACGGGATGAGCAATCAGCCCCAGCATTTT. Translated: CASSYGMSNQPQHF.

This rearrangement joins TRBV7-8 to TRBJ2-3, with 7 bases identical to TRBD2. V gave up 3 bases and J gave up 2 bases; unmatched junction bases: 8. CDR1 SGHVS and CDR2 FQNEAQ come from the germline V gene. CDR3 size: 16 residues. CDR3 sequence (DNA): TGTGCCAGCAGCTTCCAGACTAGCCCTAACACAGATACGCAGTATTTT. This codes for CASSFQTSPNTDTQYF.